This T cell receptor beta chain was sequenced for a study of OX40 agonist ivuxolimab in advanced cancers. Using immunoSEQ multiplex PCR, the repertoire was profiled, and TCRdb retains in-frame clones only, with some absent. The table records tens of thousands of clones, 85% to 90% of them present only once. The germline V and J ends were trimmed by 6 bases and 5 bases, with 11 bases remaining between them. CDR1 is MDHEN and CDR2 is SYDVKM in the germline V gene. The CDR3 sequence is 13 residues long. This chain connects TRBV28 to TRBJ2-1; a weak D match, TRBD2 (6 bases). Sequences were derived from CD4+ or CD8+ T cells sorted from blood, sampled in a trial of the OX40 agonist ivuxolimab. The TCR comes from an adult with an advanced solid tumor such as melanoma, head and neck, liver or kidney cancer. This CDR3 reads CASSPGSNNEQFF. The CDR3 coding sequence is TGTGCCAGCAGCCCCGGGAGCAACAATGAGCAGTTCTTC.